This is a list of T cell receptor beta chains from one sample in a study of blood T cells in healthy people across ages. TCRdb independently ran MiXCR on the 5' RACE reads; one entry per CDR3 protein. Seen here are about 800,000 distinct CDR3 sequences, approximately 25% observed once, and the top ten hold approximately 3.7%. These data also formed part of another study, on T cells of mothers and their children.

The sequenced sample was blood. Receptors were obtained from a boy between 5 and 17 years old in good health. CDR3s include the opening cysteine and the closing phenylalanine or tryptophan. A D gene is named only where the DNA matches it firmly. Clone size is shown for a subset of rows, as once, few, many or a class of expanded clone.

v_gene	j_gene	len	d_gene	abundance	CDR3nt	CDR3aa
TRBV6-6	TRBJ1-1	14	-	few	TGTGCCAGCAGCCCCAGACGGGAGAACACTGAAGCTTTCTTT	CASSPRRENTEAFF
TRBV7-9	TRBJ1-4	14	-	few	TGTGCCAGCAGCTTAGACAGGGTTCCTGAAAAACTCTTTTTT	CASSLDRVPEKLFF
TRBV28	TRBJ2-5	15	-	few	TGTGCCAGCAGTTTTGGCGGCATTGCTCAAGAGACCCAGTACTTC	CASSFGGIAQETQYF
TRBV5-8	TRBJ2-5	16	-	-	TGTGCCAGCAGCTTGGGACTGAATTTGGGGAAAGAGACCCAGTACTTC	CASSLGLNLGKETQYF
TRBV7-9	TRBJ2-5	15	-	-	TGTGCCAGCAGCCCTACCGGACGGACCCTTGGAGAGCAGTACTTC	CASSPTGRTLGEQYF
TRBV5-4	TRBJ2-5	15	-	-	TGTGCCAGCAGCCCGCTGAAGGGGAAAGGGGAGACCCAGTACTTC	CASSPLKGKGETQYF
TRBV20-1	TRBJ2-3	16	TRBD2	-	TGCAGTGCTACCGGACTAGCGGGGGGGTTCACAGATACGCAGTATTTT	CSATGLAGGFTDTQYF
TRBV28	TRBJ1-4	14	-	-	TGTGCCAGCAGTTTACCCTCGGAGGGGGAAAAACTGTTTTTT	CASSLPSEGEKLFF
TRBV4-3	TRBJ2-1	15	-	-	TGCGCCAGCAGCCAAGACAGGGGCTGGAACAATGAGCAGTTCTTC	CASSQDRGWNNEQFF
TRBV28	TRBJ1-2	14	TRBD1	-	TGTGCCAGCAGTTTCCTCAGGGGGACAGGGGGCTGCACCTTC	CASSFLRGTGGCTF
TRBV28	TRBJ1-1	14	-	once	TGTGCCAGCAGTTTACGCGGGGACATCCATGAAGCTTTCTTT	CASSLRGDIHEAFF
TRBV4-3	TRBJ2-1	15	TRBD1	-	TGCGCCAGCAGCCTTAGGGACAGGGACGACAATGAGCAGTTCTTC	CASSLRDRDDNEQFF
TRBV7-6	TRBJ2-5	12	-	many	TGTGCCAGCAGCTTACCTCAAGAGACCCAGTACTTC	CASSLPQETQYF